Below, 11 T cell receptor beta chains from the same sample are listed, as sequenced in a study of early T cells in non-severe SARS-CoV-2 infection (dated by TCRdb to the early 2020s). Libraries were built with 5' RACE. Sequenced on a NextSeq 500. TCRdb reran the public reads through fastp at Q25 and MiXCR, keeping productive beta chains. Merged by CDR3 protein, the rows form single entries marked with the most common genes and DNA. The sample includes tens of thousands of distinct CDR3 sequences, with 3.5% to 5.5% observed a single time. The ten largest account for 5.5% to 7% of the sample. The material was whole blood, obtained at baseline. These receptors were obtained from an adult who was a healthcare worker with PCR-confirmed SARS-CoV-2 infection or an uninfected control (not recorded which).

The sample holds a few counts of this clonotype. The chain joins TRBV7-3 to TRBJ2-3; tentative D call: TRBD2 (7 bases). Germline CDR1 is SGHTA and CDR2 is FQGTGA. The CDR3 length is 16 residues. V lost 7 bases and J 3 bases, leaving 20 bases between the germline ends. CDR3 nucleotide sequence: TGTGCCAGCACCGAGGGGGAGGGCCTGGGTACAGATACGCAGTATTTT. The encoded protein is CASTEGEGLGTDTQYF.

This clonotype was seen repeatedly, ten times or more. The chain employs TRBV29-1 and TRBJ2-7; D is perhaps TRBD1 (6 bases). The CDR3 is 13 residues long. V was trimmed by 6 bases and J by 3 bases, leaving 15 bases between them. Germline V gene sequence: CDR1 SQVTM, CDR2 ANQGSEA. The CDR3 sequence: CSVADRDNYEQYF. CDR3 DNA: TGCAGCGTAGCGGACAGAGATAACTACGAGCAGTACTTC.

This clonotype appeared many times. This chain links TRBV5-6 with TRBJ1-1; D remains ambiguous. The V end was cut by 2 bases, the J end by 0 bases, with 11 bases between. The CDR3 runs to 15 residues. CDR1 and CDR2 (germline): SGHDT, YYEEEE. The CDR3 region is CASSFDGEMNTEAFF. CDR3 DNA: TGTGCCAGCAGCTTCGACGGGGAAATGAACACTGAAGCTTTCTTT.

This clonotype was seen many times. The rearrangement links TRBV11-2 to TRBJ2-7, with D hard to call. V lost 2 bases and J 6 bases, leaving 11 bases between the germline ends. The CDR3 totals 13 residues. The germline gives CDR1 SGHAT, CDR2 FQNNGV. This chain's CDR3 is CASSLQVTGEQYF. The CDR3 DNA reads TGTGCCAGCAGCTTACAGGTAACGGGCGAGCAGTACTTC.

The sample holds many counts of this clonotype. This chain joins TRBV5-1 and TRBJ1-2; D may be TRBD1 (6 bases). This CDR3 comprises 11 residues. Trimming pared 7 bases from V and 3 bases from J, leaving 7 bases between. Per germline, CDR1 SGHRS and CDR2 YFSETQ. The DNA of the CDR3 is TGCGCCAGCGCAGGGGACTATGGCTACACCTTC. It translates to CASAGDYGYTF.

The chain combines TRBV20-1 with TRBJ2-3; 12 bases are shared with TRBD2. Per germline, CDR1 DFQATT and CDR2 SNEGSKA (reference sequence). J lost 5 bases, V lost 2 bases, and 5 bases had no gene match. CDR3 length equals 15 residues. The CDR3 is CSARRTSGTQDTQYF. CDR3 sequence (DNA): TGCAGTGCTAGACGGACTAGCGGGACTCAAGATACGCAGTATTTT.

This clonotype was picked up many times. V and J are TRBV4-2 and TRBJ2-1, with 8 nucleotides matching TRBD2. This CDR3 has 14 residues. Trimming at V came to 4 bases and at J to 7 bases, leaving 6 bases not matched to a gene. Germline assignment: CDR1 LGHNA and CDR2 YNFKEQ. CDR3 DNA sequence: TGTGCCAGCAGCCCCTTGGGACTAGTGAATGAGCAGTTCTTC. Translated: CASSPLGLVNEQFF.

This clonotype was seen repeatedly, ten times or more. This sequence joins TRBV5-1 and TRBJ2-3; 12 bases align to TRBD2. Germline V gives CDR1 SGHRS, CDR2 YFSETQ. J was trimmed by 3 bases and V by 5 bases; bases with no gene match: 4. The CDR3 runs to 15 residues. The CDR3 bases are TGCGCCAGCAGACGACTAGCGGGAGCAACAGATACGCAGTATTTT. Translating it yields CASRRLAGATDTQYF. Full variable domain (rest looked up from reference TRBV5-1 and TRBJ2-3): KAGVTQTPRYLIKTRGQQVTLSCSPISGHRSVSWYQQTPGQGLQFLFEYFSETQRNKGNFPGRFSGRQFSNSRSEMNVSTLELGDSALYLCASRRLAGATDTQYFGPGTRLTVL.

This clonotype was detected many times. The chain links TRBV7-8 to TRBJ2-1; no firm D call. This CDR3 has 14 residues. Germline V CDR1 and CDR2: SGHVS, FQNEAQ. Trimming stripped 0 bases from V and 6 bases from J, with 9 bases between. In DNA form, the CDR3 reads TGTGCCAGCAGCTTAGCGTTAGGCGGCAATGAGCAGTTCTTC. This encodes CASSLALGGNEQFF.

Sample share makes this clonotype medium-sized. The CDR3 DNA sequence: TGTGCCAGCAGCCCGCTAGCGGGGGGCCGCAATGAGCAGTTCTTC. Protein sequence: CASSPLAGGRNEQFF. This chain joins TRBV6-5 and TRBJ2-1; 11 nucleotides align to TRBD2. V dropped 6 bases and J dropped 6; count of bases not matched to a gene: 7. The CDR3 length is 15 residues. Germline loops: CDR1 MNHEY, CDR2 SVGAGI.

This clonotype was detected many times. The rearrangement uses TRBV25-1 and TRBJ2-3, with D possibly TRBD2 on 6 matching bases. The germline gives CDR1 MGHDK, CDR2 SYGVNS. This CDR3 spans 13 amino acids. V was pared by 6 bases and J by 2 bases, with 9 bases between. The CDR3 DNA follows: TGTGCCAGCAGCCGGGACTTCACAGATACGCAGTATTTT. It codes for CASSRDFTDTQYF.